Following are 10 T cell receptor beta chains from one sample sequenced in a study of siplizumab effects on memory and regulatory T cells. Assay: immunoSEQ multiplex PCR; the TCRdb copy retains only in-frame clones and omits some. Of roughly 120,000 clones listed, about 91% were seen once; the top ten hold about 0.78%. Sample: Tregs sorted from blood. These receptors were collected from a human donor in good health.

CDR3 loop: CASSTGGQGFYEQYF. CDR3 coding DNA: TGTGCCAGCAGTACTGGGGGACAGGGATTCTACGAGCAGTACTTC. This chain uses TRBV7-2 with TRBJ2-7; the match to TRBD1 covers 9 bases. Germline V gene data show CDR1 as SGHTA and CDR2 as FQGNSA. The trim removed 6 bases at V and 3 bases at J, leaving 9 bases unmatched. The CDR3 consists of 15 residues.

CDR3 in amino acids: CASSPGLAGGRNYEQYF. The CDR3, as DNA: TGTGCCAGCAGCCCGGGACTAGCGGGGGGCCGAAATTACGAGCAGTACTTC. The J gene is TRBJ2-7, the V gene TRBV14, with TRBD2 matching 15 bases. CDR3 length: 17 residues. CDR1 is SGHDN and CDR2 is FVKESK in the germline V gene. V lost 4 bases to trimming and J lost 4 bases; unmatched junction nucleotides: 8.

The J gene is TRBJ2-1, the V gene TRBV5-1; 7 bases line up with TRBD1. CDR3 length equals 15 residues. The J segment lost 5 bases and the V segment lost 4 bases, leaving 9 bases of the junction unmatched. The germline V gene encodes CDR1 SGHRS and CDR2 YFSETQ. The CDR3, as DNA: TGCGCCAGCAGCCAGGGACAGACGATAAACAATGAGCAGTTCTTC. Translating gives CASSQGQTINNEQFF.

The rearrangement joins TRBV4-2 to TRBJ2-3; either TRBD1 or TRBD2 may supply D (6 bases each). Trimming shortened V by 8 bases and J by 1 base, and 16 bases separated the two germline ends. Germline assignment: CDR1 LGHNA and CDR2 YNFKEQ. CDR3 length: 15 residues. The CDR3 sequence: CASSRGRGGTDTQYF. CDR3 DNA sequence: TGTGCCAGCTCGCGAGGAAGGGGGGGCACAGATACGCAGTATTTT.

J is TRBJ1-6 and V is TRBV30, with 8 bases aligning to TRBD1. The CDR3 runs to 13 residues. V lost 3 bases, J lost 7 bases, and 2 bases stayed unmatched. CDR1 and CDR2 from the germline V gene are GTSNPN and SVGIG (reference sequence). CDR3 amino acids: CAWRGQENSPLHF. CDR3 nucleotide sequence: TGTGCCTGGAGGGGACAGGAGAATTCACCCCTCCACTTT.

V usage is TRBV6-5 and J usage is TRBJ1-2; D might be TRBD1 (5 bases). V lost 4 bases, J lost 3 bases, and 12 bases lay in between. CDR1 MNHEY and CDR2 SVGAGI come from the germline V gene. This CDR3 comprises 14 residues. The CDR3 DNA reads TGTGCCAGCAGTTGGACCAGGGCTGACTATGGCTACACCTTC. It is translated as CASSWTRADYGYTF.

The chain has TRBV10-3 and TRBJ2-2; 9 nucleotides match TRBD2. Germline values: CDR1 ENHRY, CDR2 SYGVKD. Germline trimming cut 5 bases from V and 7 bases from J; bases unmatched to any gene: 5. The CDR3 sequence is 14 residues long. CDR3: CAISFSGSVGELFF. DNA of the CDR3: TGTGCCATCAGTTTTAGCGGGAGTGTCGGGGAGCTGTTTTTT.

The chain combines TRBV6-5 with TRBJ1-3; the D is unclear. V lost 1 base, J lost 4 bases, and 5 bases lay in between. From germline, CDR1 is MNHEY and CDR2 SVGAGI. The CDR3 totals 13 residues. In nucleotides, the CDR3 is TGTGCCAGCAGTTACTTGTCCGGAAACACCATATATTTT. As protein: CASSYLSGNTIYF.

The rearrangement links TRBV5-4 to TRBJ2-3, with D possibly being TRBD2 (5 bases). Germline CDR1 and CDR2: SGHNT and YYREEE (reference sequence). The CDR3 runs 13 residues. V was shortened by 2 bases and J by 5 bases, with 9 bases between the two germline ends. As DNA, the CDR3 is TGTGCCAGCAGCTTCATTAGCGAAGATACGCAGTATTTT. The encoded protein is CASSFISEDTQYF.

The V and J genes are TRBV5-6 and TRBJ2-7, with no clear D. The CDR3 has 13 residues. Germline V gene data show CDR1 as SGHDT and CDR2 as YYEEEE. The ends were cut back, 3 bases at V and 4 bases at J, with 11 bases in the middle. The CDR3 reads CASSWGPPYEQYF. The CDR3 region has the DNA TGTGCCAGCAGCTGGGGTCCCCCTTACGAGCAGTACTTC.